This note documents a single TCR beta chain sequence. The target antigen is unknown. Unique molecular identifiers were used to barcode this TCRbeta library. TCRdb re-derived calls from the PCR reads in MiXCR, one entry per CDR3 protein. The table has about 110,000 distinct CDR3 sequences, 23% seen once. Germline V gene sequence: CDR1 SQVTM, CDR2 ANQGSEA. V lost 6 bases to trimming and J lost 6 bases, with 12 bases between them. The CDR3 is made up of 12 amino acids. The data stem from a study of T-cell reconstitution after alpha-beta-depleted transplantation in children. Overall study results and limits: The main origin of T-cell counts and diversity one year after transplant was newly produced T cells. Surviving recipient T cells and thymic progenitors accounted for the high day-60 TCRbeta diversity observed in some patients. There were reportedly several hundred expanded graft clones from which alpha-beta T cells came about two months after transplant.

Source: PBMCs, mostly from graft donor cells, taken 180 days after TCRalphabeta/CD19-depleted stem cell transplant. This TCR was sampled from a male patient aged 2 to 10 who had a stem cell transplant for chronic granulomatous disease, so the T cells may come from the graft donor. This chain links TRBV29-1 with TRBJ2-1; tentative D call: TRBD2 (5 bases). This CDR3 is CSVPDWGNEQFF. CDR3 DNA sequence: TGCAGCGTCCCGGACTGGGGCAATGAGCAGTTCTTC.